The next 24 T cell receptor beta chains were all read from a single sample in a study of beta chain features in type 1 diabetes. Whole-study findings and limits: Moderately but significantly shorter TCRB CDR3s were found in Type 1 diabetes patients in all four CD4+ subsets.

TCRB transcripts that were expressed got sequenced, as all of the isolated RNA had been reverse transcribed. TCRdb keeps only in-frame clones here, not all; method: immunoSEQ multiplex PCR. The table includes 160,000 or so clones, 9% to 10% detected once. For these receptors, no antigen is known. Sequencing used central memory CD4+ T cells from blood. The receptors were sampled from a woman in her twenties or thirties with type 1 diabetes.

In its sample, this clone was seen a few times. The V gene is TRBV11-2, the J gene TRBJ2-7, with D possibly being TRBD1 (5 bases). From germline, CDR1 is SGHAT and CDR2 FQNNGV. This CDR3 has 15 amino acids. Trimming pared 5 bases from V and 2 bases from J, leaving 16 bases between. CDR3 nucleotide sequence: TGTGCCAGCAGCCCCCCAGGGCTCACTACCTACGAGCAGTACTTC. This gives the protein CASSPPGLTTYEQYF.

In nucleotides, the CDR3 is TGCGCCAGCAGGGTTGGCGGGATTTCCTACAATGAGCAGTTCTTC. This translates into CASRVGGISYNEQFF. This chain uses TRBV5-1 with TRBJ2-1, with a possible D match to TRBD2 (6 bases). This CDR3 is 15 amino acids long. CDR1 is SGHRS, CDR2 YFSETQ, per germline. V was cut by 5 bases and J by 1 base, with 13 bases left in between.

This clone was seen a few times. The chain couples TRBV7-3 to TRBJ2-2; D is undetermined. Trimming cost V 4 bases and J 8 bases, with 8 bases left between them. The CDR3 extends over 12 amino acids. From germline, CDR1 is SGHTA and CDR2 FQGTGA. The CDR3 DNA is TGTGCCAGCAGCTCAGGAACAGGGGAGCTGTTTTTT. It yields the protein CASSSGTGELFF.

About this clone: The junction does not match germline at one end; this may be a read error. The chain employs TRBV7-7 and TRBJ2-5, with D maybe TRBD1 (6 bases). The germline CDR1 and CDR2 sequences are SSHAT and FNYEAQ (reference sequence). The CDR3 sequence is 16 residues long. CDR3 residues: CASSLAATGIAGTQYF. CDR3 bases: TGTGCTAGCAGCTTAGCCGCCACAGGGATTGCGGGGACCCAGTACTTC.

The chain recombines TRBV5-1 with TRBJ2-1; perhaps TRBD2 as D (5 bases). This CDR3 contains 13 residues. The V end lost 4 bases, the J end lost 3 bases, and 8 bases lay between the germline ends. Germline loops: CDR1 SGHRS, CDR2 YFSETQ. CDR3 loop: CASSEGIYNEQFF. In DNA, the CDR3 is TGCGCCAGCAGCGAGGGAATCTACAATGAGCAGTTCTTC.

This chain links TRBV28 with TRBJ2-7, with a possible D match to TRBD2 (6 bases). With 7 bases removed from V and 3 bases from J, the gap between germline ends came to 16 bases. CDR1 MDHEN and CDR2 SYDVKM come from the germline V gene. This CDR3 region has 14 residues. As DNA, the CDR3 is TGTGCCAGCACCCAGCCCGGAGGGAACTACGAGCAGTACTTC. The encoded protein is CASTQPGGNYEQYF. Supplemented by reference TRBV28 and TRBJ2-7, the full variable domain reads DVKVTQSSRYLVKRTGEKVFLECVQDMDHENMFWYRQDPGLGLRLIYFSYDVKMKEKGDIPEGYSVSREKKERFSLILESASTNQTSMYLCASTQPGGNYEQYFGPGTRLTVT.

CDR3 nucleotide sequence: TGTGCTAGTGGTTTGTCTAGGACTAGCTCTAGCACAGATACGCAGTATTTT. Translated, it gives CASGLSRTSSSTDTQYF. The chain carries TRBV12-5 and TRBJ2-3; TRBD2 agrees at 8 bases. Germline V lookup: CDR1 LGHNT, CDR2 FRNRAP. V gave up 2 bases and J gave up 0 bases; unmatched junction bases: 7. The CDR3 extends over 17 amino acids.

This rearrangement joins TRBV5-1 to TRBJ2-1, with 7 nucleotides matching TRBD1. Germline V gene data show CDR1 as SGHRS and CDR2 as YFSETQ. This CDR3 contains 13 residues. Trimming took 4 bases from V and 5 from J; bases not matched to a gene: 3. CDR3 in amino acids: CASSTTGNNEQFF. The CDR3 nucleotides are TGCGCCAGCAGCACGACAGGGAACAATGAGCAGTTCTTC.

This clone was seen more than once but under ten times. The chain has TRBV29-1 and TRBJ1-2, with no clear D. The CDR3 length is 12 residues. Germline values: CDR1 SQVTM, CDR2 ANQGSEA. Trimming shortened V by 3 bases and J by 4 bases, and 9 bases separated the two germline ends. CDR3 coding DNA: TGCAGCGTTGATTTGCAGGCCTATGGCTACACCTTC. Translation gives CSVDLQAYGYTF.

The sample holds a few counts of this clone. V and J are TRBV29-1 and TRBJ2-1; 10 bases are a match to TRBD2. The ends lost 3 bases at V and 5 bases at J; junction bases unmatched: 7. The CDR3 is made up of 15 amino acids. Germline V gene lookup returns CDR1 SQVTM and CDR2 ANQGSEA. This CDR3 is CSVDSGTSADNEQFF. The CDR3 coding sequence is TGCAGCGTTGATTCCGGGACTAGCGCTGACAATGAGCAGTTCTTC.

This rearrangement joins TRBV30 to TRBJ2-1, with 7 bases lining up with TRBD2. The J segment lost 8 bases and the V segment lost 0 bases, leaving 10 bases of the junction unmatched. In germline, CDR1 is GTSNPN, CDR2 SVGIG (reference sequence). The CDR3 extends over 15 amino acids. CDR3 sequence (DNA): TGTGCCTGGAGTGTGCTTGCGGGAGTTGGGGATGAGCAGTTCTTC. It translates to CAWSVLAGVGDEQFF.

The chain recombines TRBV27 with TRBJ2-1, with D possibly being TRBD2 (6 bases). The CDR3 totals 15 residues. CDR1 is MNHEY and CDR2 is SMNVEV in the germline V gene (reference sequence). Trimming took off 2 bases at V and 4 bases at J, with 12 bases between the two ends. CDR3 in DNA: TGTGCCAGCAGTTTAGGTAGCGGAGGATACAATGAGCAGTTCTTC. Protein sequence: CASSLGSGGYNEQFF.

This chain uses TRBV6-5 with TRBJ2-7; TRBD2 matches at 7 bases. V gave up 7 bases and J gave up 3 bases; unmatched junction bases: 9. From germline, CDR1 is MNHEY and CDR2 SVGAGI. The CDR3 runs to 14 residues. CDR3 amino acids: CASMKLAEHYEQYF. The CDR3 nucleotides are TGTGCCAGCATGAAGCTAGCGGAGCACTACGAGCAGTACTTC.

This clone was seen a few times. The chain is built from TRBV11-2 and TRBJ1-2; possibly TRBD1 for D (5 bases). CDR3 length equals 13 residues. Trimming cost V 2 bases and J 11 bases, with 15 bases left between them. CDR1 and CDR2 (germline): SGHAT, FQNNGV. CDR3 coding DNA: TGTGCCAGCAGCTTAAGGGGCAGGGTTGGTTACACCTTC. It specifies CASSLRGRVGYTF.

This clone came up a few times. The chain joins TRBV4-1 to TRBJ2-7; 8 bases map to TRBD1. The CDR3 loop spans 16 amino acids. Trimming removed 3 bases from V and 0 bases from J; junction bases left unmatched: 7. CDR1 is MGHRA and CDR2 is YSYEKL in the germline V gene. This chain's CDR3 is CASSQRTGRSSYEQYF. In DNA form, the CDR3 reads TGCGCCAGCAGCCAGAGGACAGGGCGAAGCTCCTACGAGCAGTACTTC.

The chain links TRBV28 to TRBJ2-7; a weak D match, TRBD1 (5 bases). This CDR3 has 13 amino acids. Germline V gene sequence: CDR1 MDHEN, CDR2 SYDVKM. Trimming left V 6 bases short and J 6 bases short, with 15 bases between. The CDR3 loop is CASSPPTEREQYF. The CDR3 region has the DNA TGTGCCAGCAGCCCGCCGACAGAGCGCGAGCAGTACTTC.

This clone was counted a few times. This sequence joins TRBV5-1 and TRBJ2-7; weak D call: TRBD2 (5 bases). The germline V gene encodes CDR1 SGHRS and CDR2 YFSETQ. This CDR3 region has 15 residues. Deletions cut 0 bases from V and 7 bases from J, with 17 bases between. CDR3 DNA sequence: TGCGCCAGCAGCTTGGACTTGGCGGCGGGTGGGGAGCAGTACTTC. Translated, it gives CASSLDLAAGGEQYF.

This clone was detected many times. CDR3 DNA: TGTGCCAGCAGTGACCCGGGACAGAAAGTAGGCGAGCAGTACTTC. This encodes CASSDPGQKVGEQYF. The rearrangement links TRBV2 to TRBJ2-7; 7 nucleotides match TRBD1. After removal of 3 bases from V and 6 bases from J, the junction contained 11 bases not matched to a gene. The germline V gene has CDR1 SNHLY and CDR2 FYNNEI. The CDR3 is 15 amino acids.

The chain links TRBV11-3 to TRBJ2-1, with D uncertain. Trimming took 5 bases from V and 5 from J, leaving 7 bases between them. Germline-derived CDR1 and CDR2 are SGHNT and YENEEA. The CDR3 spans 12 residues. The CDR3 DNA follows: TGTGCCAGCAGCCTTCGGGACAATGAGCAGTTCTTC. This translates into CASSLRDNEQFF. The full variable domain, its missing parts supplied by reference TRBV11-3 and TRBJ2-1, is EAGVVQSPRYKIIEKKQPVAFWCNPISGHNTLYWYLQNLGQGPELLIRYENEEAVDDSQLPKDRFSAERLKGVDSTLKIQPAELGDSAVYLCASSLRDNEQFFGPGTRLTVL.

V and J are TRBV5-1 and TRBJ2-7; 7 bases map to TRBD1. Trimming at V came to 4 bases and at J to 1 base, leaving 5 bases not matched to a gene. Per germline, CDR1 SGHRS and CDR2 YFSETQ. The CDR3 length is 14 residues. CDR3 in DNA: TGCGCCAGCAGCGGGACAGTCGGGTCCTACGAGCAGTACTTC. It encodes CASSGTVGSYEQYF.

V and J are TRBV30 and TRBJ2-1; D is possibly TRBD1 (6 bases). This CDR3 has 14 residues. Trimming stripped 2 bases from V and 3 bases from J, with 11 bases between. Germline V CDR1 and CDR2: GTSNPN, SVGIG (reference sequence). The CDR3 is CAWSLTGLYNEQFF. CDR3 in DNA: TGTGCCTGGAGTCTAACAGGGCTCTACAATGAGCAGTTCTTC.

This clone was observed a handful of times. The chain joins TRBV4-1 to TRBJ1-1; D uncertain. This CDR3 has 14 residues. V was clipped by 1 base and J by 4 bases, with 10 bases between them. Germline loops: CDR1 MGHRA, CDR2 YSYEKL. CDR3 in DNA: TGCGCCAGCAGCCAAGGGCCTGGGCGCACTGAAGCTTTCTTT. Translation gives CASSQGPGRTEAFF.

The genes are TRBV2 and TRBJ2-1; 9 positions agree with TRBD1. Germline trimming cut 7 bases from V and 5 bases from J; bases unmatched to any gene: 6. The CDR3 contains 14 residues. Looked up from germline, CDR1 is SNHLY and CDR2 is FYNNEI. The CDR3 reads CASNRQGVNNEQFF. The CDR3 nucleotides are TGTGCCAGCAATCGACAGGGGGTGAACAATGAGCAGTTCTTC.

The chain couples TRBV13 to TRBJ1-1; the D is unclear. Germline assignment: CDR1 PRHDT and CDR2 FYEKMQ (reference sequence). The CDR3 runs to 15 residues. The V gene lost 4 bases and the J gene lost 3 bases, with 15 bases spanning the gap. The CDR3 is CASSSSWEADTEAFF. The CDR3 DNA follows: TGTGCCAGCAGCTCGAGTTGGGAGGCGGACACTGAAGCTTTCTTT.